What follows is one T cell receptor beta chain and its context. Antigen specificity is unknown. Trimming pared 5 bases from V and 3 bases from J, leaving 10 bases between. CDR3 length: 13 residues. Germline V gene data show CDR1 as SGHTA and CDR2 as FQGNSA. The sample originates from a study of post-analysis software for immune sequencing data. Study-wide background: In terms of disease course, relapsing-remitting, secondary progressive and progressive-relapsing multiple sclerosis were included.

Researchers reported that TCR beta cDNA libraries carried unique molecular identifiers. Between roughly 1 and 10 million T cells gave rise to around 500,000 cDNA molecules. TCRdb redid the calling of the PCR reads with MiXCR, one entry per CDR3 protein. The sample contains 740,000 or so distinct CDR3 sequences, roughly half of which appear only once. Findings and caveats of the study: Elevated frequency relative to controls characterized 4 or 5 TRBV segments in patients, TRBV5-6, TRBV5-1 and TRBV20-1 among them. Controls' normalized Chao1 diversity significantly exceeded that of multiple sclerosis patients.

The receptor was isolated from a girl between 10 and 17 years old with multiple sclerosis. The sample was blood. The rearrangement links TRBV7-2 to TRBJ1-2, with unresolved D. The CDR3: CASSKVGYYGYTF. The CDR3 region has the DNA TGTGCCAGCAGCAAGGTTGGGTACTATGGCTACACCTTC.